Listed below are T cell receptor beta chains from one sample, sequenced in a study of blood T cell repertoires in COVID-19. Assay used: immunoSEQ multiplex PCR; TCRdb lists only in-frame clones, some missing. The sample includes roughly 280,000 clones, 85% to 90% of them seen just once. The sample comprised peripheral blood. The receptors were gathered from a woman between 55 and 75 years old with COVID-19, enrolled during active disease. Both conserved end residues are part of each CDR3. The D gene is left open where the match is weak. Clone size is stated in some rows and not others, as once, few, many or a class when expanded.

d_gene,abundance,v_gene,j_gene,len,CDR3aa,CDR3nt
TRBD1,.,TRBV6-5,TRBJ1-1,16,CASSYRSGGKGTEAFF,TGTGCCAGCAGTTACAGGTCAGGGGGAAAGGGCACTGAAGCTTTCTTT
.,.,TRBV28,TRBJ2-2,22,CASSYHPLPQGHAYRNTGELFF,TGTGCCAGCAGTTACCATCCTTTACCCCAGGGTCATGCTTACAGAAACACCGGGGAGCTGTTTTTT
.,.,TRBV5-5,TRBJ1-2,15,CASSPTGILNYGYTF,TGTGCCAGCAGCCCAACAGGAATACTCAACTATGGCTACACCTTC
.,.,TRBV7-8,TRBJ2-1,13,CASSSRTVNEQFF,TGTGCCAGCAGCTCACGGACTGTAAATGAGCAGTTCTTC
.,.,TRBV2,TRBJ2-1,17,CASSERVAGTIRNEQFF,TGTGCCAGCAGTGAAAGGGTTGCGGGCACCATCCGCAATGAGCAGTTCTTC
.,.,TRBV24-1,TRBJ1-5,12,CAPVPVAQPQHF,TGTGCCCCCGTACCGGTAGCTCAGCCCCAGCATTTT
.,.,TRBV18,TRBJ1-1,15,CASSLRTPRDTEAFF,TGTGCCAGCTCACTTAGGACACCCCGGGACACTGAAGCTTTCTTT
.,.,TRBV7-9,TRBJ2-7,14,CASSLGGLYYEQYF,TGTGCCAGCAGCTTAGGTGGACTCTACTACGAGCAGTACTTC
TRBD1,.,TRBV28,TRBJ1-5,18,CASSLRGQGVGGNQPQHF,TGTGCCAGCAGTTTAAGGGGACAGGGGGTGGGGGGCAATCAGCCCCAGCATTTT
TRBD2,.,TRBV6-6,TRBJ2-5,16,CASSYSQSGGAGDQYF,TGTGCCAGCAGTTACTCCCAAAGCGGGGGCGCTGGGGACCAGTACTTC
TRBD1,few,TRBV2,TRBJ1-2,17,CASTPLKSTGARYGYTF,TGTGCCAGCACCCCACTCAAATCCACAGGGGCTAGGTATGGCTACACCTTC
.,.,TRBV5-8,TRBJ1-1,13,CASSLGRVTEAFF,TGTGCCAGCAGCCTGGGACGGGTAACTGAAGCTTTCTTT
.,once,TRBV7-9,TRBJ1-5,14,CASSLARGHQPQHF,TGTGCCAGCAGCTTAGCCAGGGGTCATCAGCCCCAGCATTTT
.,.,TRBV28,TRBJ1-2,14,CASSLSHPNYGYTF,TGTGCCAGCAGTTTAAGCCACCCTAACTATGGCTACACCTTC
.,.,TRBV6-1,TRBJ1-1,15,CASSDRGEGNTEAFF,TGTGCCAGCAGTGACCGGGGGGAAGGGAACACTGAAGCTTTCTTT
.,.,TRBV5-1,TRBJ1-1,14,CASSGGQLNTEAFF,TGCGCCAGCAGCGGGGGACAACTGAACACTGAAGCTTTCTTT
TRBD1,.,TRBV4-2,TRBJ2-7,15,CASSPAGGQGSEQYF,TGTGCCAGCAGCCCAGCCGGGGGACAGGGTTCCGAGCAGTACTTC
TRBD2,.,TRBV30,TRBJ2-7,17,CAWSVRTSGRTSYEQYF,TGTGCCTGGAGTGTAAGGACTAGCGGGAGGACCTCCTACGAGCAGTACTTC
.,.,TRBV12-3/TRBV12-4,TRBJ2-1,12,CASSLVYNEQFF,TGTGCCAGCAGTTTAGTATACAATGAGCAGTTCTTC
.,few,TRBV9,TRBJ2-5,14,CASSGGTQQETQYF,TGTGCCAGCAGCGGTGGGACTCAACAAGAGACCCAGTACTTC
.,.,TRBV27,TRBJ2-7,16,CASSLLGTQSSYEQYF,TGTGCCAGCAGTTTACTTGGGACTCAGAGCTCCTACGAGCAGTACTTC
TRBD2,.,TRBV5-1,TRBJ2-7,15,CASSRGLDEDYEQYF,TGCGCCAGCAGCCGGGGACTAGACGAGGACTACGAGCAGTACTTC
TRBD1,.,TRBV30,TRBJ2-7,14,CAWRTPGQKYEQYF,TGTGCCTGGAGGACTCCGGGACAGAAGTACGAGCAGTACTTC
.,.,TRBV19,TRBJ1-1,13,CASSPRQHTEAFF,TGTGCCAGTAGTCCTAGACAGCACACTGAAGCTTTCTTT
.,once,TRBV28,TRBJ2-1,13,CASRGAGVVRQFF,TGTGCCAGCCGTGGGGCAGGGGTGGTAAGGCAGTTCTTC
.,few,TRBV19,TRBJ1-2,17,CASSIASGRGANYGYTF,TGTGCCAGTAGTATCGCGAGCGGCAGGGGCGCTAACTATGGCTACACCTTC
.,.,TRBV20-1,TRBJ1-4,11,CSASPGEKLFF,TGCAGTGCTAGCCCGGGAGAAAAACTGTTTTTT
TRBD2,.,TRBV6-4,TRBJ2-6,16,CASSSGRPSGANVLTF,TGTGCCAGCTCTAGCGGGAGGCCCTCTGGGGCCAACGTCCTGACTTTC
TRBD2,.,TRBV11-2,TRBJ2-7,14,CASSLPSGRVEQYF,TGTGCCAGCAGCTTACCTAGCGGGAGAGTCGAGCAGTACTTC
.,.,TRBV6-5,TRBJ2-7,12,CASTDSNYEQYF,TGTGCCAGCACGGACAGTAACTACGAGCAGTACTTC
.,.,TRBV3-1/TRBV3-2,TRBJ1-1,15,CASSQAQGGKTEAFF,TGTGCCAGCAGCCAAGCGCAGGGCGGGAAGACTGAAGCTTTCTTT
.,.,TRBV2,TRBJ2-5,13,CASSGQRQETQYF,TGTGCCAGCAGCGGACAGCGCCAAGAGACCCAGTACTTC
TRBD2,.,TRBV27,TRBJ2-7,15,CASRLTSGSAYEQYF,TGTGCCAGCAGGTTGACTAGCGGGAGCGCCTACGAGCAGTACTTC
.,.,TRBV30,TRBJ1-3,14,CAWSVTGSGNTIYF,TGTGCCTGGAGTGTAACAGGGTCTGGAAACACCATATATTTT
TRBD1,few,TRBV10-3,TRBJ1-4,13,CAISGTGREKLFF,TGTGCCATCTCCGGGACAGGGCGCGAAAAACTGTTTTTT
.,.,TRBV20-1,TRBJ2-1,10,CSAAAHGQFF,TGCAGTGCGGCGGCTCACGGGCAGTTCTTC
TRBD1,.,TRBV28,TRBJ1-2,15,CASTREGQGAPGYTF,TGTGCCAGCACCAGAGAGGGACAGGGGGCGCCCGGCTACACCTTC
TRBD2,.,TRBV6-2/TRBV6-3,TRBJ2-7,15,CASSYSGTSGHEQYF,TGTGCCAGCAGTTACTCCGGGACTAGCGGGCACGAGCAGTACTTC
.,.,TRBV6-5,TRBJ1-1,11,CASRRDTEAFF,TGTGCCAGCAGACGCGACACTGAAGCTTTCTTT
TRBD2,.,TRBV5-1,TRBJ2-5,15,CASTRTSGAQETQYF,TGCGCCAGTACCCGGACTAGCGGGGCCCAAGAGACCCAGTACTTC
.,once,TRBV6-5,TRBJ1-2,13,CASSYTANYGYTF,TGTGCCAGCAGTTACACGGCTAACTATGGCTACACCTTC
TRBD2,.,TRBV7-2,TRBJ2-5,14,CASSPGGGFETQYF,TGTGCCAGCAGCCCGGGGGGAGGGTTTGAGACCCAGTACTTC
.,.,TRBV4-2,TRBJ1-6,15,CASSLGADQNSPLHF,TGTGCCAGCAGCCTTGGAGCAGACCAGAATTCACCCCTCCACTTT
TRBD1,.,TRBV2,TRBJ1-4,16,CASIKPRQGAYEKLFF,TGTGCCAGCATCAAACCTCGACAGGGGGCGTATGAAAAACTGTTTTTT
.,.,TRBV3-1/TRBV3-2,TRBJ1-3,16,CASSQATASSGNTIYF,TGTGCCAGCAGCCAAGCAACGGCTAGCTCTGGAAACACCATATATTTT
.,.,TRBV28,TRBJ1-1,16,CASTRRGGAENTEAFF,TGTGCCAGCACCCGAAGGGGAGGGGCAGAGAACACTGAAGCTTTCTTT
.,.,TRBV6-2/TRBV6-3,TRBJ2-2,18,CASSRKRVAGSGVGELFF,TGTGCCAGCAGCCGAAAAAGGGTGGCAGGCTCCGGGGTCGGGGAGCTGTTTTTT
TRBD1,.,TRBV2,TRBJ1-5,17,CASSEVSGTGANQPQHF,TGTGCCAGCAGTGAGGTGTCCGGGACAGGGGCCAATCAGCCCCAGCATTTT
TRBD2,.,TRBV5-1,TRBJ2-7,15,CASSLVASGHYEQYF,TGCGCCAGCAGCTTGGTGGCTAGCGGACACTACGAGCAGTACTTC
TRBD2,.,TRBV7-7,TRBJ2-5,15,CASSGGLAGVETQYF,TGTGCCAGCAGCGGGGGACTAGCGGGAGTCGAGACCCAGTACTTC
.,.,TRBV6-2/TRBV6-3,TRBJ2-5,13,CASSTLTRGTQYF,TGTGCCAGCAGCACACTTACGCGAGGGACCCAGTACTTC
.,.,TRBV19,TRBJ1-1,16,CASSIPSLGWNTEAFF,TGTGCCAGTAGTATTCCGAGCCTCGGGTGGAACACTGAAGCTTTCTTT
TRBD2,.,TRBV5-4,TRBJ2-7,15,CASSFGGRALYEQYF,TGTGCCAGCAGCTTCGGGGGGAGGGCACTATACGAGCAGTACTTC
.,.,TRBV6-5,TRBJ1-3,14,CASSYAAYGNTIYF,TGTGCCAGCAGTTACGCGGCCTATGGAAACACCATATATTTT
.,.,TRBV12-3/TRBV12-4,TRBJ2-7,13,CATRGQGGYEQYF,TGTGCCACCCGGGGGCAGGGGGGTTACGAGCAGTACTTC